The 3 T cell receptor beta chains below were found in one sample sequenced in a study of T cells in Graves' hyperthyroidism and ophthalmopathy. Researchers took RNA transcripts and amplified the TCR beta CDR3 regions from them. Initially, a first-round RT-PCR of the TCR CDR3 employed the HTBI primer set. TCRdb called the multiplex PCR reads again in MiXCR, with one record for every CDR3 protein. Of hundreds of thousands of distinct CDR3 sequences in the sample, approximately 40% were seen once. Material: blood. Source of these receptors: a man between 18 and 29 years old with Graves' hyperthyroidism.

This clonotype has a count of ten or more. The chain couples TRBV29-1 to TRBJ2-2; 9 bases align to TRBD2. Trimming took 4 bases from V and 3 from J; bases not matched to a gene: 3. The CDR3 contains 14 residues. Germline V CDR1 and CDR2: SQVTM, ANQGSEA. Here the CDR3 DNA reads TGCAGCGTTGTACTAGCGGGTCACACCGGGGAGCTGTTTTTT. Translated: CSVVLAGHTGELFF.

The genes are TRBV19 and TRBJ2-7; perhaps TRBD2 as D (6 bases). Germline CDR1 LNHDA, CDR2 SQIVND (reference sequence). The V and J ends lost 5 bases and 7 bases respectively, with 15 bases between them. The CDR3 spans 13 residues. CDR3 nucleotide sequence: TGTGCCAGTAGTTCCTTCCCTGGACTAGAGCAGTACTTC. This encodes CASSSFPGLEQYF.

The J gene is TRBJ1-1, the V gene TRBV9; TRBD1 matches 8 bases. J lost 1 base, V lost 4 bases, and 6 bases had no gene match. This CDR3 is 15 amino acids long. In germline, CDR1 is SGDLS, CDR2 YYNGEE. For the CDR3, the DNA is TGTGCCAGCAGCTTCACAGGGGGTGCGAACACTGAAGCTTTCTTT. It encodes CASSFTGGANTEAFF. The complete variable domain, with remaining parts taken from reference TRBV9 and TRBJ1-1, reads DSGVTQTPKHLITATGQRVTLRCSPRSGDLSVYWYQQSLDQGLQFLIQYYNGEERAKGNILERFSAQQFPDLHSELNLSSLELGDSALYFCASSFTGGANTEAFFGQGTRLTVV.